Described below is a single T cell receptor beta chain sequence and its context. What antigen it recognizes has not been identified. Germline and junction disagree at one end, which may indicate a read error. This entry is derived from a study of blood T cells in healthy people across ages (dated by TCRdb to between 2014 and 2016). Regarding the research as a whole: In model experiments, template switching captured roughly one uniquely barcoded TCR beta cDNA molecule for every two T cells. Using the same blood draw, the study looked at two additional independent replicas of 1 million unique cDNA reads for two donors, one aged 18 to 30 and the other aged 80 or older. Age-related changes in TCR beta repertoire diversity were measured in the study by deep sequencing normalized with unique cDNA molecular identifiers. Four age groups were formed from the donors: young (average approximately 15 years), middle-aged (less than 40), aged (62) and long-lived (less than 85).

The library was prepared using 5' RACE. The run used an Illumina HiSeq 2500. The second PCR ran for about 6 to 12 cycles and used a J-beta primer mix along with a sample-barcoded 5' primer. Each TCR beta cDNA molecule received a unique molecular identifier from a template-switch 5' adaptor carrying 12 random nucleotides. Each sample yielded at least 2.5 million CDR3-containing paired-end reads. All of the RNA was converted into first-strand cDNA using the Mint cDNA synthesis kit, with a TRBC-specific oligonucleotide serving as the primer. All cDNA was treated with uracil-DNA glycosylase and then went through a first 18-cycle PCR with the universal primers M1SS and BC2_uni_R. The authors processed their data as follows. For normalization, 1 million high-quality reads were randomly selected from each sample, with every read carrying a distinct molecular identifier. Reads sharing molecular identifiers were discarded rather than binned into consensus sequences. MiTCR, set to a Q25 quality threshold and the strictest error-elimination algorithm, was used for CDR3 identification, clonotype clustering and error correction. Lower-bound total TCR beta diversity was estimated with a nonparametric unseen species model using Euler transformation. In TCRdb, the public reads were trimmed at Q25 with fastp and aligned with MiXCR, with productive beta chains retained. Merged by CDR3 protein, the rows form single entries marked with the most common genes and DNA. V and J calls and clone size were set by TCRdb, not the authors. The sample records around 990,000 distinct CDR3 sequences, under 30% of which are singletons. The ten largest make up 0.65% to 0.95% of the sample.

Donors were 35 to 40 systemically healthy Caucasian individuals from Russia aged about 6 to 100 years. Each donor gave about 9.7 milliliters of peripheral blood, drawn into EDTA-treated Vacutainer tubes. Ficoll-Paque density-gradient centrifugation was used to isolate PBMCs, with at least 6 million per sample. Total RNA was extracted from PBMCs with Trizol reagent, with at least 5.5 micrograms obtained per sample. Naive CD45RAhigh/CD27high T cell percentages were measured by flow cytometry on a PBMC aliquot from every donor. CDR1 DFQATT and CDR2 SNEGSKA are derived from the germline V gene (reference sequence). The CDR3 sequence holds 15 residues, the cysteine and phenylalanine included. The entry retains the CDR3 DNA only, 45 bases that are in frame from base 1. The paper as a whole reports these results and caveats: Because profiling used bulk unsorted PBMCs, naive and antigen-experienced compartments could not be compared conclusively. Compared with the aged group, the long-lived group had more naive CD4+ T cells, fewer expanded clones and increased TCR diversity, a pattern suggesting age selection. Because the CMV infection status of the donors was unknown, age-related changes in expanded clonotypes may potentially have been confounded. Observed TCR beta diversity per million T cells fell roughly linearly with age, and a significant reduction was already apparent by age roughly 40. Observed TCR beta diversity correlated strongly with the percentage of naive T cells measured by flow cytometry. Total diversity estimates from one million sequenced T cells were considered lower bounds and underestimates.

These data also featured in a second study, about T cells of mothers and their children. The second source states: The donors were nine systemically healthy Caucasian individuals, made up of three mothers and their six children. cDNA synthesis consumed the entire amount of extracted RNA, loaded at around 1.5 ug RNA in each 15 ul reaction. In the second PCR, sample barcodes and 2-4 random nucleotides were introduced via the M1S primer. Over 8.5 million TCR beta CDR3 reads were obtained for each mother, and some 3 million reads were obtained for each child. TCR recombination output is similarly shaped by thymic selection in related and unrelated pairs, with a minor effect exerted by inherited differences. Normalized repertoire overlap in related mother-child pairs was always slightly higher than in unrelated mother-child pairs, but the difference was never significant. Persistent microchimeric T cell clones were not detected, at a sensitivity of around 95 clones per million clonotypes. To look for features that set related mother-child pairs apart from unrelated individuals, the researchers ran deep NGS to compare the TCR beta repertoires of mothers and children. On average, the children were roughly 10 +/- 4 years old, while the mothers were about 37 +/- 4 years old. After adapter ligation was performed with NEBNext reagents, the libraries were sequenced on an Illumina HiSeq 2000 with 100+100 nt paired-end reads. To avoid cross-contamination, the mother libraries and the child libraries were prepared a month apart and sequenced in separate runs. Between roughly 500,000 and 2,300,000 distinct TCR beta clonotypes were identified per donor. Naive TCR beta clonotypes were estimated from low-frequency clonotypes matched to each donor's FACS-determined naive share, without sorting.

The chain is made from TRBV20-1 and TRBJ1-2; TRBD1 lines up with 9 middle nucleotides. This TCR came from a girl between 2 and 10 years old in good health. The specimen was blood. CDR3 loop: CSARDPGTGNYGHTF. The DNA sequence is given as TGCAGTGCTAGAGACCCCGGGACAGGGAACTATGGCCACACCTTC.